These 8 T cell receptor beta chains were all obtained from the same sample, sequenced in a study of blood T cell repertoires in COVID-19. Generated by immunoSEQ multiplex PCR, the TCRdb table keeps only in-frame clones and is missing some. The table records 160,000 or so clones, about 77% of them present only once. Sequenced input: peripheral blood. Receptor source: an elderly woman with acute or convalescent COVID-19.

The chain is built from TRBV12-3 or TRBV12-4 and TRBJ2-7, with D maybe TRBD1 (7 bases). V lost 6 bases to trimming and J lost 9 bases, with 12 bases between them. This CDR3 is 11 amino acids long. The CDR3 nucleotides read TGTGCCAGCAGCCGACAGGGAGGGCAGTACTTC. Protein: CASSRQGGQYF.

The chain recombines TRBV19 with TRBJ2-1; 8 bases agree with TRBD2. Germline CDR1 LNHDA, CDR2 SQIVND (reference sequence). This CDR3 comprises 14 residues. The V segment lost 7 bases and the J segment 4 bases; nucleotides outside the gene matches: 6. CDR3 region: CASTLSGRYNEQFF. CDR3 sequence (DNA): TGTGCCAGTACCCTCAGCGGGAGATACAATGAGCAGTTCTTC.

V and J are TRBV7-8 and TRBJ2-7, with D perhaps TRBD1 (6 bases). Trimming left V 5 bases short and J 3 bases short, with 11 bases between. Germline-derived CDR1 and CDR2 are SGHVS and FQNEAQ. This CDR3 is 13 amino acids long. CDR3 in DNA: TGTGCCAGCAGCCTCGACAGGAACTACGAGCAGTACTTC. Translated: CASSLDRNYEQYF.

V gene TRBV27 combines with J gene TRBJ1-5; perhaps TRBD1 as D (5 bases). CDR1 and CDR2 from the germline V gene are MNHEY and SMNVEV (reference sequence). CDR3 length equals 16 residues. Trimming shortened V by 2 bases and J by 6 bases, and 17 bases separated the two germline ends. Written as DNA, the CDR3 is TGTGCCAGCAGTTTAATCGGGCTCGGGGGGACTCAGCCCCAGCATTTT. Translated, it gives CASSLIGLGGTQPQHF.

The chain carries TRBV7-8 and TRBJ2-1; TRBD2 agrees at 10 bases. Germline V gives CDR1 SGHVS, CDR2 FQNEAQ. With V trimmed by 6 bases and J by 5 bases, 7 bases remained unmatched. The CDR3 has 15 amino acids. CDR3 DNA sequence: TGTGCCAGCAGTTTTCTAGCGGGAGCTAACAATGAGCAGTTCTTC. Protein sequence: CASSFLAGANNEQFF.

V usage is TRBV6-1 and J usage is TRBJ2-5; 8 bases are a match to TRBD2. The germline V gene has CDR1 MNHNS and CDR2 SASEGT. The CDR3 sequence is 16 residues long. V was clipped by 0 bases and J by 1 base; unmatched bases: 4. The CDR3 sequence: CASSEAGRGAQETQYF. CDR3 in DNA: TGTGCCAGCAGTGAAGCGGGGCGGGGGGCCCAAGAGACCCAGTACTTC.

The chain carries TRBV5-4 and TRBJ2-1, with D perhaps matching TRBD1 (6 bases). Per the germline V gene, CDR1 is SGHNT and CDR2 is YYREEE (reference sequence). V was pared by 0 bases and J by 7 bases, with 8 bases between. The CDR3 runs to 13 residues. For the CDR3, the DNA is TGTGCCAGCAGCTTGGTGGGGGCTAATGAGCAGTTCTTC. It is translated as CASSLVGANEQFF.

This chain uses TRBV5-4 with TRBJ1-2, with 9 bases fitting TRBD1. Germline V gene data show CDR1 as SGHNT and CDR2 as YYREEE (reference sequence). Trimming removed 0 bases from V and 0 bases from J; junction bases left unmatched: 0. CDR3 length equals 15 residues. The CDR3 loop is CASSLGQGANYGYTF. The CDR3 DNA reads TGTGCCAGCAGCTTGGGACAGGGGGCTAACTATGGCTACACCTTC.